This is a list of T cell receptor beta chains from one sample in a study of blood T cell repertoires in COVID-19. The data were produced by immunoSEQ multiplex PCR, yet TCRdb's version contains in-frame clones alone and is incomplete. The top ten hold approximately 4% of the sample, which has about 330,000 clones, roughly 90% seen once. The sample taken for sequencing was peripheral blood. Every receptor here comes from a woman in her forties or fifties with active or convalescent COVID-19. Each CDR3 is given with its conserved first and last residue. The D gene is left open where the match is weak. Clone sizes are given selectively: once, few, many, or a class where the clone is expanded.

J: TRBJ1-1; length: 11; size: -; D: -; V: TRBV20-1; DNA: TGCAGTGCAATTATGAACACTGAAGCTTTCTTT; CDR3: CSAIMNTEAFF
J: TRBJ1-3; length: 14; size: -; D: TRBD1; V: TRBV27; DNA: TGTGCCACCCGCGGGGACAGCTCTGGAAACACCATATATTTT; CDR3: CATRGDSSGNTIYF
J: TRBJ2-5; length: 13; size: -; D: TRBD1; V: TRBV6-5; DNA: TGTGCCGGGCAACGGGACAGGGGTGAGACCCAGTACTTC; CDR3: CAGQRDRGETQYF
J: TRBJ2-5; length: 14; size: -; D: -; V: TRBV7-3; DNA: TGTGCCAGCAGCTACTCAGGGATGGAAGAGACCCAGTACTTC; CDR3: CASSYSGMEETQYF
J: TRBJ1-6; length: 15; size: -; D: -; V: TRBV5-6; DNA: TGTGCCAGCAGCTCATGGGGCAAAGCTAATTCACCCCTCCACTTT; CDR3: CASSSWGKANSPLHF
J: TRBJ2-7; length: 18; size: -; D: TRBD1; V: TRBV4-1; DNA: TGCGCCAGCAGCCAAGTGTTGGCCTTAGGACAGGGTAGCTACGAGCAGTACTTC; CDR3: CASSQVLALGQGSYEQYF
J: TRBJ1-2; length: 13; size: -; D: -; V: TRBV30; DNA: TGTGCCTGGAGGGGCAGTTATAACTATGGCTACACCTTC; CDR3: CAWRGSYNYGYTF
J: TRBJ1-1; length: 12; size: few; D: -; V: TRBV19; DNA: TGTGCCAGTAGTATTGGGGGCGCTGAAGCTTTCTTT; CDR3: CASSIGGAEAFF
J: TRBJ1-1; length: 16; size: -; D: -; V: TRBV27; DNA: TGTGCCAGCAGTCCCTGGGGGGGGTCAAGGGACACTGAAGCTTTCTTT; CDR3: CASSPWGGSRDTEAFF
J: TRBJ2-1; length: 13; size: -; D: -; V: TRBV29-1; DNA: TGCAGCGGCCGACAGGATTCCTACAATGAGCAGTTCTTC; CDR3: CSGRQDSYNEQFF
J: TRBJ1-6; length: 16; size: -; D: -; V: TRBV6-4; DNA: TGTGCCCCGTCCCCCCCTTCTAGGTCCAATAATTCACCCCTCCACTTT; CDR3: CAPSPPSRSNNSPLHF
J: TRBJ2-2; length: 13; size: -; D: -; V: TRBV2; DNA: TGTGCCAGCAGTGTACTCCTCACCGGGGAGCTGTTTTTT; CDR3: CASSVLLTGELFF
J: TRBJ1-1; length: 13; size: -; D: -; V: TRBV12-3/TRBV12-4; DNA: TGTGCCAGCAGCCCCGACAGCTACACTGAAGCTTTCTTT; CDR3: CASSPDSYTEAFF
J: TRBJ1-4; length: 16; size: -; D: TRBD1; V: TRBV18; DNA: TGTGCCAGCTCACCCGCGCAGACAGGGTCGGGTGAAAAACTGTTTTTT; CDR3: CASSPAQTGSGEKLFF
J: TRBJ1-1; length: 15; size: -; D: -; V: TRBV19; DNA: TGTGCCAGTAGTATCGGCGGGGGCACGAGGACTGAAGCTTTCTTT; CDR3: CASSIGGGTRTEAFF
J: TRBJ2-7; length: 13; size: -; D: -; V: TRBV5-5; DNA: TGTGCCAGCAGCTCTCCTCCGTCCCACGAGCAGTACTTC; CDR3: CASSSPPSHEQYF
J: TRBJ2-7; length: 13; size: once; D: -; V: TRBV30; DNA: TGTGCCTGGACTGTTCTTGCGGCCGACGAGCAGTACTTC; CDR3: CAWTVLAADEQYF
J: TRBJ1-1; length: 14; size: -; D: -; V: TRBV20-1; DNA: TGCAGTGCTAGTAGTGGCCTAGCGAACACTGAAGCTTTCTTT; CDR3: CSASSGLANTEAFF
J: TRBJ1-2; length: 17; size: -; D: -; V: TRBV18; DNA: TGTGCCAGCTCACCAGCAACAGGGTTGATATCTGATAATGGCTACACCTTC; CDR3: CASSPATGLISDNGYTF
J: TRBJ2-3; length: 13; size: -; D: -; V: TRBV7-8; DNA: TGTGCCAGCAGCCAGGGCGGGGCGCGAACGCAGTATTTT; CDR3: CASSQGGARTQYF
J: TRBJ2-7; length: 13; size: -; D: TRBD2; V: TRBV2; DNA: TGTGCCAGCAGTGGAGGGACTAGCAACGAGCAGTACTTC; CDR3: CASSGGTSNEQYF
J: TRBJ2-3; length: 14; size: -; D: TRBD2; V: TRBV19; DNA: TGTGCCAGTAATATGCGGGGGGGCACAGATACGCAGTATTTT; CDR3: CASNMRGGTDTQYF
J: TRBJ2-7; length: 15; size: -; D: TRBD1; V: TRBV28; DNA: TGTGCCAGCAGTTCCAGGGGGCGGAGCTCCTACGAGCAGTACTTC; CDR3: CASSSRGRSSYEQYF
J: TRBJ1-5; length: 17; size: once; D: TRBD1; V: TRBV28; DNA: TGTGCCAGCAGTGCCCCGGGACAGGGTCGAAGCAATCAGCCCCAGCATTTT; CDR3: CASSAPGQGRSNQPQHF